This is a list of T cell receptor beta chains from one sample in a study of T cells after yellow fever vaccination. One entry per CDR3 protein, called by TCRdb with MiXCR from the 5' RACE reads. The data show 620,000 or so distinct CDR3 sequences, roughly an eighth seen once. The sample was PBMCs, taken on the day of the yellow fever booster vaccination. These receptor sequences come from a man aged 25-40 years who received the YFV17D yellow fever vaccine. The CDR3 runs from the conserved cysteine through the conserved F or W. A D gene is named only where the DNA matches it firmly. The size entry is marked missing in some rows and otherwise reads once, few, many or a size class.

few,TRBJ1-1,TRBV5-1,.,CASRLGAVNTEAFF,TGCGCCAGCCGTCTGGGGGCGGTGAACACTGAAGCTTTCTTT
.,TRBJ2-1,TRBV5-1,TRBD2,CASSSGTRSNEQFF,TGCGCCAGCAGCTCCGGGACTAGAAGTAATGAGCAGTTCTTC
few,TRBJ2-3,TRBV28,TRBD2,CASSLPAGGPDTQYF,TGTGCCAGCAGTTTACCAGCGGGAGGACCAGATACGCAGTATTTT
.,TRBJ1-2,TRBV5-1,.,CASSLVGDRPYGYTF,TGCGCCAGCAGCTTGGTGGGGGATCGCCCCTATGGCTACACCTTC
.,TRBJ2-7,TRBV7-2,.,CASRSTRGRPSYEQYF,TGTGCCAGCAGGTCAACGAGGGGACGCCCTTCCTACGAGCAGTACTTC
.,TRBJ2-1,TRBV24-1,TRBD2,CATSDPSGSAGYNEQFF,TGTGCCACCAGTGATCCGAGCGGGAGTGCGGGTTACAATGAGCAGTTCTTC
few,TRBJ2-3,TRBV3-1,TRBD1,CASSRMTGGKTDTQYF,TGTGCCAGCAGCCGCATGACAGGGGGAAAGACAGATACGCAGTATTTT
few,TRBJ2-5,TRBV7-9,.,CASSLGSHQETQYF,TGTGCCAGCAGCTTAGGCTCACACCAAGAGACCCAGTACTTC
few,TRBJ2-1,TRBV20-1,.,CSALADPYNEQFF,TGCAGTGCCTTAGCGGACCCATACAATGAGCAGTTCTTC
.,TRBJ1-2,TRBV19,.,CASTPTGQGYGYTF,TGTGCCAGTACCCCGACAGGTCAGGGCTATGGCTACACCTTC
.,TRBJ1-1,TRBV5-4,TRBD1,CASSWAGGMNTEAFF,TGTGCCAGCAGCTGGGCAGGGGGTATGAACACTGAAGCTTTCTTT
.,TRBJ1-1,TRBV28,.,CASTPSTRVTEAFF,TGTGCCAGCACCCCATCCACGAGGGTCACTGAAGCTTTCTTT
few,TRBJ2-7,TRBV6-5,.,CASSWTGPYEQYF,TGTGCCAGCAGTTGGACCGGCCCCTACGAGCAGTACTTC
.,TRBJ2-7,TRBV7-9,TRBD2,CASSRTSGGSSYEQYF,TGTGCCAGCAGCCGTACTAGCGGAGGAAGCTCCTACGAGCAGTACTTC
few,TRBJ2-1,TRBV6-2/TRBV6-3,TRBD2,CAGSQGASGRHEQFF,TGTGCCGGCTCACAAGGGGCTAGCGGGAGACATGAGCAGTTCTTC
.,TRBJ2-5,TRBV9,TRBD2,CASSVNAGVLETQYF,TGTGCCAGCAGCGTAAACGCGGGAGTGTTGGAGACCCAGTACTTC
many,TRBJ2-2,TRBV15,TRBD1,CATRQGFTGELFF,TGTGCCACCAGACAGGGGTTCACCGGGGAGCTGTTTTTT
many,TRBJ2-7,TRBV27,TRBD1,CASSFHRGPYEQYF,TGTGCCAGCAGTTTTCACAGGGGGCCTTACGAGCAGTACTTC
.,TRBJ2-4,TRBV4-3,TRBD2,CASSQELAGGAKNIQYF,TGCGCCAGCAGCCAAGAACTAGCGGGAGGAGCCAAAAACATTCAGTACTTC
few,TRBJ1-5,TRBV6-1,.,CASSGEGYQPQHF,TGTGCCAGCAGTGGGGAGGGGTATCAGCCCCAGCATTTT
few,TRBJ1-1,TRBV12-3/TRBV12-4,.,CASSLTALNTEAFF,TGTGCCAGCAGTTTAACAGCCTTGAACACTGAAGCTTTCTTT
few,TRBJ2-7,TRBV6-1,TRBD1,CARMTGSNYEQYF,TGTGCCAGGATGACAGGGTCAAACTACGAGCAGTACTTC
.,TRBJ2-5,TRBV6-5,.,CASSYLAGDQETQYF,TGTGCCAGCAGTTACCTGGCGGGCGACCAAGAGACCCAGTACTTC
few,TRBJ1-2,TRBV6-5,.,CASSYSPENYGYTF,TGTGCCAGCAGTTACTCCCCAGAAAATTATGGCTACACCTTC
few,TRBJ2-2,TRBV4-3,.,CASSPASGTTNTGELFF,TGCGCCAGCAGCCCTGCTTCGGGAACAACGAACACCGGGGAGCTGTTTTTT
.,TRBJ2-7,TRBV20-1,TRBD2,CSARLRTSGDYEQYF,TGCAGTGCTAGACTAAGGACTAGCGGAGACTACGAGCAGTACTTC
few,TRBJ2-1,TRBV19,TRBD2,CASSPATSGSSYEQFF,TGTGCCAGTAGTCCTGCCACTAGCGGGAGTAGTTATGAGCAGTTCTTC
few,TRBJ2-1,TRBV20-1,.,CSGSRWSYNEQFF,TGCAGTGGGAGTCGGTGGTCCTACAATGAGCAGTTCTTC
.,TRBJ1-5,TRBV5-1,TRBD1,CASSTGTGEYQPQHF,TGCGCCAGCAGTACCGGGACAGGGGAATATCAGCCCCAGCATTTT
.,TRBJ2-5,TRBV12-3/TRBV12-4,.,CASSAWTDQETQYF,TGTGCCAGCAGTGCCTGGACGGACCAAGAGACCCAGTACTTC
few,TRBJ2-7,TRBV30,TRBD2,CASHPGTSGREQYF,TGTGCCTCTCACCCCGGGACTAGCGGGAGGGAGCAGTACTTC
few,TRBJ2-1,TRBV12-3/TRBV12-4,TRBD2,CASSSELAGGVEQFF,TGTGCCAGCAGTTCGGAGCTAGCGGGAGGAGTTGAGCAGTTCTTC
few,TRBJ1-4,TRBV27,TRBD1,CASSFAGQGAFEKLFF,TGTGCCAGCAGTTTCGCGGGACAGGGGGCTTTTGAAAAACTGTTTTTT
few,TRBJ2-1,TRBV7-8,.,CASSLVGLSLYNEQFF,TGTGCCAGCAGCTTAGTCGGGCTCAGCCTGTACAATGAGCAGTTCTTC
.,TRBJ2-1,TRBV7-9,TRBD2,CASRFSGRERDEQFF,TGTGCCAGCAGGTTTAGCGGGAGAGAGAGAGATGAGCAGTTCTTC
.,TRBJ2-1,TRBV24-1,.,CATQRSNEQFF,TGTGCCACCCAGCGTAGCAATGAGCAGTTCTTC
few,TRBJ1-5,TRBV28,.,CASTTNTGAINQPQHF,TGTGCCAGCACAACGAACACGGGGGCGATCAATCAGCCCCAGCATTTT
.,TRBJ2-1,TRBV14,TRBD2,CASSPLAGGHNEPFF,TGTGCCAGCAGCCCACTAGCGGGAGGGCACAATGAGCCGTTCTTC
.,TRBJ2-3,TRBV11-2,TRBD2,CASSLGPAGVTDTQYF,TGTGCCAGCAGCTTAGGCCCAGCGGGAGTCACAGATACGCAGTATTTT
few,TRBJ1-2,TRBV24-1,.,CATSDPAGENGYTF,TGTGCCACCAGTGACCCCGCAGGGGAGAATGGCTACACCTTC
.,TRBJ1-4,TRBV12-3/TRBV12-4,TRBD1,CASSDSGTGDEKLFF,TGTGCCAGCAGTGACTCCGGGACAGGGGACGAAAAACTGTTTTTT
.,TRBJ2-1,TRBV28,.,CASSTGVSVFAVQRPVEQFF,TGTGCCAGCAGCACTGGGGTGTCCGTCTTCGCTGTCCAAAGACCAGTTGAGCAGTTCTTC
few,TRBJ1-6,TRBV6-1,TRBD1,CASSQTGTNSPLHF,TGTGCCAGCAGTCAGACAGGGACTAATTCACCCCTCCACTTT
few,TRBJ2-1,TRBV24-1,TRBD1,CATSDRTGGSYNEQFF,TGTGCCACCAGTGACCGGACAGGGGGCTCCTACAATGAGCAGTTCTTC
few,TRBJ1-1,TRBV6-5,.,CASSYSGVKNTEAFF,TGTGCCAGCAGTTACTCGGGGGTTAAGAACACTGAAGCTTTCTTT
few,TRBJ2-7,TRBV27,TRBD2,CASSLWLAGYHEQYF,TGTGCCAGCAGTTTATGGTTAGCGGGTTATCACGAGCAGTACTTC
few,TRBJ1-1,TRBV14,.,CASTEQTNTEAFF,TGTGCCAGCACCGAACAGACGAACACTGAAGCTTTCTTT
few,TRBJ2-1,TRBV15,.,CATSREQGYEQFF,TGTGCCACCAGCAGAGAGCAGGGCTATGAGCAGTTCTTC
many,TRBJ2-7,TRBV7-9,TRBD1,CASSLGQGALEQYF,TGTGCCAGCAGCTTGGGACAGGGGGCGCTCGAGCAGTACTTC
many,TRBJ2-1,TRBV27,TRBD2,CASSSGRAYNEQFF,TGTGCCAGCTCTAGCGGGAGGGCCTACAATGAGCAGTTCTTC
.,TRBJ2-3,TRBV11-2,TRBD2,CASSQGLSGGTDTQYF,TGTGCCAGCAGCCAGGGACTAAGCGGGGGGACAGATACGCAGTATTTT